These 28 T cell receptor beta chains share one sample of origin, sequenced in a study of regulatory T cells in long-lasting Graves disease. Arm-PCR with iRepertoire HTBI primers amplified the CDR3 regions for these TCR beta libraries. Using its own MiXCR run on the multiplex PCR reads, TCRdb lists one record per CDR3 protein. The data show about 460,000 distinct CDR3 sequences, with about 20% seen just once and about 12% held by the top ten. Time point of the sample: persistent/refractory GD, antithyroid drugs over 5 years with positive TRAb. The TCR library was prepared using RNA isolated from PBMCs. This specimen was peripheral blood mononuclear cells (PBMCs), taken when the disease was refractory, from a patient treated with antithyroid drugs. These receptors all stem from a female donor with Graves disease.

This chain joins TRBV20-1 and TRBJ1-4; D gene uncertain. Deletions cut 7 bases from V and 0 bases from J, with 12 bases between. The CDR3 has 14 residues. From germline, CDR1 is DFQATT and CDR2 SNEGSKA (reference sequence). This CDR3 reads CSVQGLATNEKLFF. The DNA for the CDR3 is TGCAGTGTCCAAGGCCTGGCAACTAATGAAAAACTGTTTTTT.

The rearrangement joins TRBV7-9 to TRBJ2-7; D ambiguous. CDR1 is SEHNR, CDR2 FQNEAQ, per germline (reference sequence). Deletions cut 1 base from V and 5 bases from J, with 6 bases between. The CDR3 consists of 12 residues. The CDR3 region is CASSLVQNEQYF. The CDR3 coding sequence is TGTGCCAGCAGCTTAGTACAAAACGAGCAGTACTTC. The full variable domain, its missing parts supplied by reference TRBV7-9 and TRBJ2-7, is DTGVSQNPRHKITKRGQNVTFRCDPISEHNRLYWYRQTLGQGPEFLTYFQNEAQLEKSRLLSDRFSAERPKGSFSTLEIQRTEQGDSAMYLCASSLVQNEQYFGPGTRLTVT.

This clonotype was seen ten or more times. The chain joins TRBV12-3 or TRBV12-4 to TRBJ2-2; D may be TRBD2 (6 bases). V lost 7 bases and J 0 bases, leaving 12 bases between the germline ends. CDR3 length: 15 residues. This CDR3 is CASNRGVTNTGELFF. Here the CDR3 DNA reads TGTGCCAGCAACCGCGGGGTTACGAACACCGGGGAGCTGTTTTTT.

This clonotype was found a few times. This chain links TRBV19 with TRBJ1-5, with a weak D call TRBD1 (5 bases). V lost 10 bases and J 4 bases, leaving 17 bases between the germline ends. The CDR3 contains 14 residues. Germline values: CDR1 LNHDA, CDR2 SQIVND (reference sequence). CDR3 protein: CATGRRAENQPQHF. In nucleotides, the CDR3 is TGTGCCACAGGGCGGAGGGCGGAGAATCAGCCCCAGCATTTT.

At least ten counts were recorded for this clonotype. The CDR3 DNA follows: TGTGCCAGCACCGTGGGCTCGAGCGAGCAGTACTTC. Its protein product is CASTVGSSEQYF. The rearrangement joins TRBV28 to TRBJ2-7; D remains ambiguous. The V gene's germline CDR1 is MDHEN and CDR2 SYDVKM. The CDR3 is 12 amino acids. Trimming stripped 7 bases from V and 6 bases from J, with 13 bases between.

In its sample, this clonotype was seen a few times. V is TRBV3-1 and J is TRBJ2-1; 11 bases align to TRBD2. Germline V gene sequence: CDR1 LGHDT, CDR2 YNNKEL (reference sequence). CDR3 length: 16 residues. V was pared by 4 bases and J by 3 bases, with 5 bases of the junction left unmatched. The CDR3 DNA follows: TGTGCCAGCAGCCCCCGTGGACTAGCGGGCTACAATGAGCAGTTCTTC. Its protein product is CASSPRGLAGYNEQFF.

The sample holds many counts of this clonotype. CDR3 sequence: CASSDSWEQYF. CDR3 coding DNA: TGTGCCAGCAGTGACAGTTGGGAGCAGTACTTC. The gene calls are TRBV28 and TRBJ2-7; D may be TRBD1 (5 bases). Deletions cut 5 bases from V and 7 bases from J, with 9 bases between. CDR1 is MDHEN, CDR2 SYDVKM, per germline. The CDR3 extends over 11 amino acids.

The CDR3 DNA follows: TGTGCCAGCAGTTTTGGAGGGGGCGGATACAATGAGCAGTTCTTC. Its translation is CASSFGGGGYNEQFF. This chain uses TRBV28 with TRBJ2-1; D perhaps matches TRBD1 (7 bases). The CDR3 sequence is 15 residues long. Germline CDR1 is MDHEN and CDR2 is SYDVKM. The ends were cut back, 3 bases at V and 4 bases at J, with 13 bases in the middle. Supplemented by reference TRBV28 and TRBJ2-1, the full variable domain reads DVKVTQSSRYLVKRTGEKVFLECVQDMDHENMFWYRQDPGLGLRLIYFSYDVKMKEKGDIPEGYSVSREKKERFSLILESASTNQTSMYLCASSFGGGGYNEQFFGPGTRLTVL.

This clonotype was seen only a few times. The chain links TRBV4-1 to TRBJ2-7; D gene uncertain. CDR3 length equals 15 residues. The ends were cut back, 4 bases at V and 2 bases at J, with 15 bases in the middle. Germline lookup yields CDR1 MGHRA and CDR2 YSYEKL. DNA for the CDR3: TGCGCCAGCAGCCTTACATCACTGGGGACCTACGAGCAGTACTTC. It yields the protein CASSLTSLGTYEQYF.

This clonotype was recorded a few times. The CDR3: CASSRDRLREQYF. The CDR3 DNA is TGTGCCAGCTCACGGGACAGGCTGCGAGAGCAGTACTTC. The chain joins TRBV18 to TRBJ2-7; TRBD1 matches 8 bases. The V gene end was trimmed by 4 bases and the J gene end by 7 bases; junction bases not matched to a gene: 6. The germline V gene encodes CDR1 KGHSH and CDR2 LQKENI. The CDR3 is 13 amino acids.

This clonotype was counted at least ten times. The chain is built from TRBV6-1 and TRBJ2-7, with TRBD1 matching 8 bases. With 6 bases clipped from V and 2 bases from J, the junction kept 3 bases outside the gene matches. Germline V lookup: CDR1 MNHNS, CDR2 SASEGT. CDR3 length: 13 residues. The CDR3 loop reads CASRQGVTYEQYF. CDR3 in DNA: TGTGCCAGCAGACAGGGGGTCACCTACGAGCAGTACTTC.

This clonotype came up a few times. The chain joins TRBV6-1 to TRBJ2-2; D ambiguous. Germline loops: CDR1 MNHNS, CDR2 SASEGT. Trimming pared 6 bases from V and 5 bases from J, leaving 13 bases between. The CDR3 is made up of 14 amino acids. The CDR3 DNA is TGTGCCAGCAGCTCTACAGCAGGAACCGGGGAGCTGTTTTTT. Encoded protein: CASSSTAGTGELFF.

DNA of the CDR3: TGTGCCAGCAGCCAGGCAGGGCAGGGGGCGCGTACTGAAGCTTTCTTT. Its protein is CASSQAGQGARTEAFF. The chain uses TRBV3-1 and TRBJ1-1; 8 bases line up with TRBD1. Germline-derived CDR1 and CDR2 are LGHDT and YNNKEL (reference sequence). With 3 bases clipped from V and 5 bases from J, the junction kept 11 bases outside the gene matches. The length of the CDR3 is 16 residues. Based on the CDR3 plus reference TRBV3-1 and TRBJ1-1, the full variable domain is DTAVSQTPKYLVTQMGNDKSIKCEQNLGHDTMYWYKQDSKKFLKIMFSYNNKELIINETVPNRFSPKSPDKAHLNLHINSLELGDSAVYFCASSQAGQGARTEAFFGQGTRLTVV.

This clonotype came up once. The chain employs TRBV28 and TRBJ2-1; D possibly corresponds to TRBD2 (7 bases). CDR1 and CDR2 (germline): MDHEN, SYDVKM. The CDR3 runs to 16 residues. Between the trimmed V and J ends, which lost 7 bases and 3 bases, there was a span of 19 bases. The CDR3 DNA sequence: TGTGCCAGCATTCCTATTAGGGGGGGTAGCTACAATGAGCAGTTCTTC. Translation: CASIPIRGGSYNEQFF.

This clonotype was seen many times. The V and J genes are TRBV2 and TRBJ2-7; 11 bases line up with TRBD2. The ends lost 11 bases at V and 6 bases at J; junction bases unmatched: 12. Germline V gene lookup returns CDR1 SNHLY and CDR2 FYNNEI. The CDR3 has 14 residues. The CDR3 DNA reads TGTGCCGCCGAGGGACTAGCGGATCTGGGCGAGCAGTACTTC. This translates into CAAEGLADLGEQYF.

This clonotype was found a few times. In nucleotides, the CDR3 is TGTGCCAGCAGTGAACCAGGGTCCGGGAATCAGCCCCAGCATTTT. Protein: CASSEPGSGNQPQHF. The genes are TRBV12-3 or TRBV12-4 and TRBJ1-5, with D maybe TRBD1 (5 bases). This CDR3 has 15 residues. V shed 5 bases and J shed 4 bases, with 15 bases lying between them.

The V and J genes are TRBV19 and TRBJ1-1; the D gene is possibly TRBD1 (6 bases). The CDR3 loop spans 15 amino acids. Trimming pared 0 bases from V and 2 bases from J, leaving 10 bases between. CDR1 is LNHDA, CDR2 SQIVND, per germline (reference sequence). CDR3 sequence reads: CASSIDRGLNTEAFF. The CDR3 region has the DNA TGTGCCAGTAGTATAGATAGGGGGTTAAACACTGAAGCTTTCTTT.

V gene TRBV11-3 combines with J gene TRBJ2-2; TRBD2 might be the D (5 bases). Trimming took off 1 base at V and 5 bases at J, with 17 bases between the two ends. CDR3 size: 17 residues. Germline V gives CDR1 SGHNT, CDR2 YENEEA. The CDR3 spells CASSLGLTLGETGELFF. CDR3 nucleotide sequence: TGTGCCAGCAGCTTAGGGCTTACCCTCGGGGAGACCGGGGAGCTGTTTTTT.

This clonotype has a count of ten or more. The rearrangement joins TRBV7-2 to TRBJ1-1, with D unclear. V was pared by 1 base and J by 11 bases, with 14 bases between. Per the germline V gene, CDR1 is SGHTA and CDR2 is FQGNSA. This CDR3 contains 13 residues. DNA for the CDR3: TGTGCCAGCAGCTTAGAGGGCTGGAATTGGGCTTTCTTT. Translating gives CASSLEGWNWAFF.

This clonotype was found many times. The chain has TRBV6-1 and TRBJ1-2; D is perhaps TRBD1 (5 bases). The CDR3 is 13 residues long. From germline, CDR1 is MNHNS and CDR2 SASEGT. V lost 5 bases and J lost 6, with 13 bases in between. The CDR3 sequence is CASSPSGADGYTF. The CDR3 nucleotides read TGTGCCAGCAGTCCCAGTGGGGCGGATGGCTACACCTTC.

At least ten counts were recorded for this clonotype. For the CDR3, the DNA is TGTGCCAGCAGTAGAAGAGGAATCACTGAAGCTTTCTTT. It codes for CASSRRGITEAFF. The V and J genes are TRBV6-1 and TRBJ1-1; D gene ambiguous. The germline V and J ends were trimmed by 5 bases and 4 bases, with 11 bases remaining between them. The CDR3 consists of 13 residues. The V gene's germline CDR1 is MNHNS and CDR2 SASEGT.

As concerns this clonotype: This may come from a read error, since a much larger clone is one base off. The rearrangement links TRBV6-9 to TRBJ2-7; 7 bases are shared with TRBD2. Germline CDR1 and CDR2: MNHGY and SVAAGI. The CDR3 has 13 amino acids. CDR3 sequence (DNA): TGTGCCAGCAGTTACTCAGACACGGGACTACTCCGATTC. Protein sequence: CASSYSDTGLLRF.

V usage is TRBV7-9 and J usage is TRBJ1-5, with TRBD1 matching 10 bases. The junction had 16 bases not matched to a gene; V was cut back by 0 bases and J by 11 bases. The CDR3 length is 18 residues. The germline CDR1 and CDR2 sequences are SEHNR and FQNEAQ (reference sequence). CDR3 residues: CASSLALGTGARTGAQHF. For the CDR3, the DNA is TGTGCCAGCAGCTTAGCTCTTGGGACAGGGGCCCGGACGGGGGCCCAGCATTTT.

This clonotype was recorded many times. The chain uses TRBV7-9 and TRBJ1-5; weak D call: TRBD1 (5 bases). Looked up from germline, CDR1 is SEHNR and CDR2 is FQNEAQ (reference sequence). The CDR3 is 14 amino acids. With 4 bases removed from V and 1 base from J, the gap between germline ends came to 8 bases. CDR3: CASSSGLSNQPQHF. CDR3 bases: TGTGCCAGCAGCTCGGGGCTAAGCAATCAGCCCCAGCATTTT.

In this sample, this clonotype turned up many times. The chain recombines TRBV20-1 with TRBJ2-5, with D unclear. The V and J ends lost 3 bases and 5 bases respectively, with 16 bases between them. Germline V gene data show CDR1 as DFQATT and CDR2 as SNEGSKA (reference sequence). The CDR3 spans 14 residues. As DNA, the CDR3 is TGCAGTGCTAGCCCCGGACCAGAAAGGGAGACCCAGTACTTC. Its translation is CSASPGPERETQYF.

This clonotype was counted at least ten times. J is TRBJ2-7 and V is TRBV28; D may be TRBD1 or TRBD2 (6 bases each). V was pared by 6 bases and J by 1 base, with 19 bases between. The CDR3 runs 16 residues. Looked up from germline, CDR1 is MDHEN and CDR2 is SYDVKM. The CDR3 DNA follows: TGTGCCAGCAGAGAGGACGGGAGAGGGACATCCTACGAGCAGTACTTC. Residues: CASREDGRGTSYEQYF.

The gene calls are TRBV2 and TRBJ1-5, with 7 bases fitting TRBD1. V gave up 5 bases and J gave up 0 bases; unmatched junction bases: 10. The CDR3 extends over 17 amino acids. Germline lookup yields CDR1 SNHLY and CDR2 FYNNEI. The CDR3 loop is CASSHPGQTYSNQPQHF. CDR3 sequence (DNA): TGTGCCAGCAGTCATCCGGGACAGACTTATAGCAATCAGCCCCAGCATTTT.

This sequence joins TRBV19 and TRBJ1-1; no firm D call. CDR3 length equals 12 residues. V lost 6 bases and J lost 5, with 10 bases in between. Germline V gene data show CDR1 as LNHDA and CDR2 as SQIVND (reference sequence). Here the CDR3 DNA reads TGTGCCAGTAGGACAAAGGATACTGAAGCTTTCTTT. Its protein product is CASRTKDTEAFF.